These 15 T cell receptor beta chains were all obtained from the same sample, sequenced in a study of vaccination effects on CD4 cells after COVID-19. Which antigens these TCRs recognize remains unknown. Sequenced by immunoSEQ multiplex PCR; TCRdb stores in-frame clones only, minus some. Of roughly 70,000 clones listed, 76% were seen once; the top ten hold about 0.91%. Peptide-pool stimulation followed by sequencing identified expanded antigen-specific CD4+ clonotypes in the ViraFEST assay. CD4+ T cells were isolated after 10 days of culture. Either the BNT162b2 or mRNA-1273 vaccine was given to participants in two doses. The sample here was CD4+ T cells from PBMCs cultured with HCoV-OC43 spike peptides, taken after COVID-19 vaccination. Indicated subset: HCoV-OC43 spike overlapping peptide pool stimulation. Receptors were obtained from a human donor who received a COVID-19 vaccine.

This chain links TRBV6-4 with TRBJ2-3; D remains unclear. Trimming took 4 bases from V and 5 from J, leaving 10 bases between them. Germline CDR1 and CDR2: MRHNA and SNTAGT. The CDR3 runs 13 residues. The CDR3, as DNA: TGTGCCAGCAGTGCCCAAAGTGGAGATACGCAGTATTTT. Translated, it gives CASSAQSGDTQYF.

The chain joins TRBV4-1 to TRBJ1-4; no clear D. Germline V gives CDR1 MGHRA, CDR2 YSYEKL. CDR3 size: 14 residues. V lost 4 bases and J lost 0, with 6 bases in between. The CDR3 DNA follows: TGCGCCAGCAGCCTAGGTGCAACTAATGAAAAACTGTTTTTT. Protein sequence: CASSLGATNEKLFF.

The chain combines TRBV2 with TRBJ2-5; 11 nucleotides align to TRBD2. The CDR3 has 16 amino acids. V gave up 4 bases and J gave up 4 bases; unmatched junction bases: 8. Per germline, CDR1 SNHLY and CDR2 FYNNEI. The CDR3 DNA reads TGTGCCAGCAGTGTGACTAGCGGGGATTTAAGAGAGACCCAGTACTTC. Its protein product is CASSVTSGDLRETQYF.

This chain joins TRBV2 and TRBJ1-5; D unclear. Between the trimmed V and J ends, which lost 7 bases and 0 bases, there was a span of 10 bases. In germline, CDR1 is SNHLY, CDR2 FYNNEI. CDR3 length: 14 residues. The CDR3 protein is CASNVGNSNQPQHF. In nucleotides, the CDR3 is TGTGCCAGCAATGTCGGAAATAGCAATCAGCCCCAGCATTTT.

V gene TRBV6-5 combines with J gene TRBJ1-5; 9 bases fit TRBD1. The length of the CDR3 is 15 residues. V shed 5 bases, J shed 1 base, and the junction held 3 bases outside the gene matches. Per germline, CDR1 MNHEY and CDR2 SVGAGI. CDR3 nucleotide sequence: TGTGCCAGCAGTACACAGGGGGCGAGCAATCAGCCCCAGCATTTT. Translated, it gives CASSTQGASNQPQHF.

The CDR3 is CAISEDGGTTDTQYF. The CDR3 DNA reads TGTGCCATCAGTGAGGACGGGGGGACCACAGATACGCAGTATTTT. This sequence joins TRBV10-3 and TRBJ2-3, with 7 bases identical to TRBD2. In germline, CDR1 is ENHRY, CDR2 SYGVKD. V trimming: 2 bases; J trimming: 2 bases; junction bases outside the gene matches: 4. The CDR3 covers 15 residues.

In nucleotides, the CDR3 is TGTGCCAGCAGCTTAACCGTTGCAGATACGCAGTATTTT. This codes for CASSLTVADTQYF. This chain joins TRBV7-3 and TRBJ2-3, with D uncertain. Germline CDR1 and CDR2: SGHTA and FQGTGA. This CDR3 region has 13 residues. Trimming took off 0 bases at V and 4 bases at J, with 5 bases between the two ends. The whole variable domain, remainder taken from reference TRBV7-3 and TRBJ2-3, is GAGVSQTPSNKVTEKGKYVELRCDPISGHTALYWYRQSLGQGPEFLIYFQGTGAADDSGLPNDRFFAVRPEGSVSTLKIQRTERGDSAVYLCASSLTVADTQYFGPGTRLTVL.

J is TRBJ1-3 and V is TRBV3-1 (or the pseudogene TRBV3-2); maybe TRBD1 (5 bases). The CDR3 contains 14 residues. The germline V gene encodes CDR1 LGHDT and CDR2 YNNKEL (reference sequence). V shed 6 bases and J shed 5 bases, with 14 bases lying between them. The CDR3, as DNA: TGTGCCAGCAGTCAACCGGGACTCAGAAACACCATATATTTT. As protein: CASSQPGLRNTIYF.

This chain connects TRBV11-3 to TRBJ2-2; possibly TRBD1 for D (6 bases). Germline loops: CDR1 SGHNT, CDR2 YENEEA. The V end was cut by 1 base, the J end by 3 bases, with 6 bases between. CDR3 size: 14 residues. The CDR3 DNA follows: TGTGCCAGCAGCTTAGCAGGGGACACCGGGGAGCTGTTTTTT. It encodes CASSLAGDTGELFF.

The CDR3 DNA reads as TGTGCCAGCACCCCGGAACTCCAGGGAACTGAAGCTTTCTTT. Its translation: CASTPELQGTEAFF. The chain links TRBV14 to TRBJ1-1; D is perhaps TRBD1 (5 bases). The germline V gene has CDR1 SGHDN and CDR2 FVKESK. CDR3 length: 14 amino acids. Trimming left V 7 bases short and J 5 bases short, with 17 bases between.

This clone showed up just once. The chain has TRBV15 and TRBJ1-1; tentative D call: TRBD1 (6 bases). This CDR3 contains 14 residues. Trimming cost V 0 bases and J 6 bases, with 11 bases left between them. Germline V gene sequence: CDR1 LNHNV, CDR2 YYDKDF (reference sequence). The CDR3 coding sequence is TGTGCCACCAGCAGAGATCCAGGGGTTGCTGAAGCTTTCTTT. As protein: CATSRDPGVAEAFF.

This sequence joins TRBV10-3 and TRBJ2-1, with 7 bases fitting TRBD2. Germline V gene lookup returns CDR1 ENHRY and CDR2 SYGVKD. V gave up 0 bases and J gave up 3 bases; unmatched junction bases: 8. CDR3 length equals 17 residues. In DNA form, the CDR3 reads TGTGCCATCAGTGAGTCGATGGCCCGGGGGGACTACAATGAGCAGTTCTTC. It translates to CAISESMARGDYNEQFF.

This sequence joins TRBV5-1 and TRBJ2-5, with D perhaps matching TRBD2 (5 bases). Germline CDR1 SGHRS, CDR2 YFSETQ. The CDR3 is made up of 16 amino acids. Trimming removed 4 bases from V and 5 bases from J, with 21 bases in between. As DNA, the CDR3 is TGCGCCAGCAGCAAAGGCGGTGCCCCCGGCGGGGAGACCCAGTACTTC. Translated, it gives CASSKGGAPGGETQYF.

This chain joins TRBV7-2 and TRBJ2-6; no clear D. V was trimmed by 2 bases and J by 1 base, leaving 6 bases between them. CDR1 SGHTA and CDR2 FQGNSA come from the germline V gene. The CDR3 contains 15 residues. This CDR3 is CASSLTPSGANVLTF. DNA for the CDR3: TGTGCCAGCAGCTTAACCCCGTCTGGGGCCAACGTCCTGACTTTC.

This clone came up a few times. V and J are TRBV12-3 or TRBV12-4 and TRBJ1-5; D is ambiguous. V gave up 1 base and J gave up 4 bases, with 5 bases separating them. The CDR3 has 13 residues. This CDR3 reads CASSLGENQPQHF. The CDR3 DNA sequence: TGTGCCAGCAGTTTAGGAGAAAATCAGCCCCAGCATTTT.